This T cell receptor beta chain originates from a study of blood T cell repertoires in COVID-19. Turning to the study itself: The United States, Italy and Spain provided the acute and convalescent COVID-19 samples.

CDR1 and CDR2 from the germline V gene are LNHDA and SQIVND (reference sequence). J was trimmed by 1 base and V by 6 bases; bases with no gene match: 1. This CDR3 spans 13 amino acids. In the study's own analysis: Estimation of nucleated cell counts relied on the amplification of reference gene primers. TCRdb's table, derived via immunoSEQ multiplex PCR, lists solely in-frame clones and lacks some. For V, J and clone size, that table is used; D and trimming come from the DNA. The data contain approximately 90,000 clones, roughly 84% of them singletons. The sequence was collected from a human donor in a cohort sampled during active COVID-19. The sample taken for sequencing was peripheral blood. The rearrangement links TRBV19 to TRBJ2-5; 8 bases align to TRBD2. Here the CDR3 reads CASRGLAQETQYF. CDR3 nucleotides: TGTGCCAGTAGAGGACTAGCCCAAGAGACCCAGTACTTC. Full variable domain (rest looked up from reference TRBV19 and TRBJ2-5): DGGITQSPKYLFRKEGQNVTLSCEQNLNHDAMYWYRQDPGQGLRLIYYSQIVNDFQKGDIAEGYSVSREKKESFPLTVTSAQKNPTAFYLCASRGLAQETQYFGPGTRLLVL.